These T cell receptor beta chains were read from a single sample in a study of cytomegalovirus exposure and HLA in healthy donors. Data came from immunoSEQ multiplex PCR; TCRdb stores just in-frame clones and leaves some out. Of over 150,000 clones listed, about 80% are singletons. Sequencing was done on a sample of PBMCs. The receptors were gathered from a boy between 10 and 17 years old in good health and CMV-seronegative. Both conserved end residues are part of each CDR3. The D gene is left open where the match is weak. For some rows the clone size is stated as once, few or many, or as a class when expanded; others skip it.

D gene	V gene	clone size	J gene	CDR3 DNA	CDR3 protein
-	TRBV14	once	TRBJ1-3	TGTGCCAGCAGCCAAGATGATAGGGGTGGAAACACCATATATTTT	CASSQDDRGGNTIYF
TRBD2	TRBV5-4	-	TRBJ2-7	TGTGCCAGCAGCGCATGGACTAGCGGGGCGGGCGAGCAGTACTTC	CASSAWTSGAGEQYF
-	TRBV7-3	-	TRBJ1-6	TGTGCCAGCAGCTTAAACGGGAATTCACCCCTCCACTTT	CASSLNGNSPLHF
TRBD1	TRBV5-5	-	TRBJ2-3	TGTGCCAGCAGCTTAATCACAGGGGTAGATACGCAGTATTTT	CASSLITGVDTQYF
-	TRBV30	-	TRBJ1-1	TGTGCCTGGAGTACGAACAGGGTCCTGGCTTTCTTT	CAWSTNRVLAFF
-	TRBV5-6	-	TRBJ2-7	TGTGCCAGCAGCTTCTTGCGGAGCTCCTACGAGCAGTACTTC	CASSFLRSSYEQYF
-	TRBV6-5	once	TRBJ1-2	TGTGCCAGCGGGGATGACAGACGTTATGGCTACACCTTC	CASGDDRRYGYTF
-	TRBV7-9	-	TRBJ2-7	TGTGCCAGCAGCGCGCTCTACGAGCAGTACTTC	CASSALYEQYF
TRBD2	TRBV7-9	-	TRBJ2-7	TGTGCCAGCAGCTCGGGACTAGCGGGGGTCCCCTACGAGCAGTACTTC	CASSSGLAGVPYEQYF
TRBD2	TRBV9	-	TRBJ2-1	TGTGCCAGCAGCGCGCGGGGGGCGGTCTACAATGAGCAGTTCTTC	CASSARGAVYNEQFF
-	TRBV4-2	-	TRBJ2-1	TGTGCCAGCAGCCAAGATCGCGCGGCTAGCTCCTACAATGAGCAGTTCTTC	CASSQDRAASSYNEQFF
-	TRBV4-1	many	TRBJ1-5	TGCGCCAGCAGCCAAGTAAGCGGCAGTACTTATCAGCCCCAGCATTTT	CASSQVSGSTYQPQHF
TRBD1	TRBV9	few	TRBJ2-7	TGTGCCAGCAGCGCTGTCCCGGGACAGGGATCCTACGAGCAGTACTTC	CASSAVPGQGSYEQYF
TRBD1	TRBV4-1	-	TRBJ2-7	TGCGCCAGCAGCCAAGATCAAAAGACAGGGGCATACGAGCAGTACTTC	CASSQDQKTGAYEQYF
TRBD1	TRBV2	-	TRBJ1-6	TGTGCCAGCAGTGCCGGGACAGGGGTTTCACCCCTCCACTTT	CASSAGTGVSPLHF
-	TRBV19	once	TRBJ1-2	TGTGCCAGTAGTATAGATCGGGGACTACTCTATGGCTACACCTTC	CASSIDRGLLYGYTF
-	TRBV10-3	-	TRBJ1-1	TGTGCCACCAGCGCGGCCGTGAACACTGAAGCTTTCTTT	CATSAAVNTEAFF
-	TRBV25-1	once	TRBJ2-7	TGTGCCAGCAGTCCTCGGGGTTACGAGCAGTACTTC	CASSPRGYEQYF